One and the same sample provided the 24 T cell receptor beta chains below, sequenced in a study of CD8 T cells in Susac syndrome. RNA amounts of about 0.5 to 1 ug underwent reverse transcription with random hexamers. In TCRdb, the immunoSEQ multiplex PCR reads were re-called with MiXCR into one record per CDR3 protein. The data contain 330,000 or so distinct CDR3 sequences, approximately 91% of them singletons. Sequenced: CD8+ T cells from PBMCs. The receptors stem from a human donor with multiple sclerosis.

The chain's CDR3 is CASSFSGLQETQYF. The CDR3 DNA reads TGTGCCAGCAGTTTTAGTGGACTACAAGAGACCCAGTACTTC. J is TRBJ2-5 and V is TRBV9; D perhaps matches TRBD2 (6 bases). The length of the CDR3 is 14 residues. Trimming removed 5 bases from V and 2 bases from J, with 13 bases in between. Per germline, CDR1 SGDLS and CDR2 YYNGEE.

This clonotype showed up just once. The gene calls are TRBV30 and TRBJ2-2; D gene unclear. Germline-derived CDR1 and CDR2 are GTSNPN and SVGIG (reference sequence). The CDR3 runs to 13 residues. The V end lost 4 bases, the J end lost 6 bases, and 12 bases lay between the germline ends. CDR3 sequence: CAWKSEAAGELFF. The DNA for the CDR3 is TGTGCCTGGAAATCGGAAGCCGCCGGGGAGCTGTTTTTT.

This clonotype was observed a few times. CDR3 residues: CASSPKDRRGRENIQYF. CDR3 nucleotide sequence: TGTGCCAGCAGCCCAAAAGACAGGCGGGGAAGGGAAAACATTCAGTACTTC. The chain links TRBV5-6 to TRBJ2-4; D may correspond to TRBD1 or TRBD2 (6 bases each). Per germline, CDR1 SGHDT and CDR2 YYEEEE. V was shortened by 4 bases and J by 5 bases, with 22 bases between the two germline ends. This CDR3 contains 17 residues.

The CDR3: CASSAKDSTDTQYF. CDR3 sequence (DNA): TGTGCCAGCAGCGCAAAGGATAGCACAGATACGCAGTATTTT. The V call is TRBV9, the J call TRBJ2-3; D call uncertain. Germline CDR1 is SGDLS and CDR2 is YYNGEE. The CDR3 runs to 14 residues. Between the trimmed V and J ends, which lost 3 bases and 0 bases, there was a span of 8 bases.

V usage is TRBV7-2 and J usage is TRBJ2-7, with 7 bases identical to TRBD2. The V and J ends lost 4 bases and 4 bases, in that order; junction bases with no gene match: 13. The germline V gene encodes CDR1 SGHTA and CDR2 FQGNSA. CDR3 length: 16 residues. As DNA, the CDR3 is TGTGCCAGCAGCTCGTCCCTGGCTAGCGGAACATACGAGCAGTACTTC. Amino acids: CASSSSLASGTYEQYF. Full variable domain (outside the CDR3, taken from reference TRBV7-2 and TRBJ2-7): GAGVSQSPSNKVTEKGKDVELRCDPISGHTALYWYRQSLGQGLEFLIYFQGNSAPDKSGLPSDRFSAERTGGSVSTLTIQRTQQEDSAVYLCASSSSLASGTYEQYFGPGTRLTVT.

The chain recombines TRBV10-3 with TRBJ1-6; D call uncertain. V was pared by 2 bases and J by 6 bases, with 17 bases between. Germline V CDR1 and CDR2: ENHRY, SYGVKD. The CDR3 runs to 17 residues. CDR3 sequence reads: CAISERGGLAGNSPLHF. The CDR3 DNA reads TGTGCCATCAGTGAGAGAGGTGGTCTCGCTGGTAATTCACCCCTCCACTTT.

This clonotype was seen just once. Here the CDR3 reads CASSIVLNTEAFF. CDR3 DNA: TGTGCCAGTAGTATCGTCTTGAACACTGAAGCTTTCTTT. This chain uses TRBV19 with TRBJ1-1; D call uncertain. The germline gives CDR1 LNHDA, CDR2 SQIVND (reference sequence). This CDR3 has 13 residues. V was trimmed by 3 bases and J by 0 bases, leaving 5 bases between them.

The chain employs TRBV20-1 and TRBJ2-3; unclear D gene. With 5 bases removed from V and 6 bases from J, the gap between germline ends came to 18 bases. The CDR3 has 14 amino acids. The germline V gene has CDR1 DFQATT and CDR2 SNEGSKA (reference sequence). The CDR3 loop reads CSAENLGVGDTQYF. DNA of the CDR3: TGCAGTGCTGAAAACTTGGGCGTGGGGGATACGCAGTATTTT.

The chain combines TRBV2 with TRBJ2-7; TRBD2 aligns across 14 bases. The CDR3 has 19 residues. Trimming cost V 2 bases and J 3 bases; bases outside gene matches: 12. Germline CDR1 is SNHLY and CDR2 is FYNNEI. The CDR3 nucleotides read TGTGCCAGCAGTGAATCTCCTTCAGGTGGACTAGCGGGAGGCTACGAGCAGTACTTC. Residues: CASSESPSGGLAGGYEQYF.

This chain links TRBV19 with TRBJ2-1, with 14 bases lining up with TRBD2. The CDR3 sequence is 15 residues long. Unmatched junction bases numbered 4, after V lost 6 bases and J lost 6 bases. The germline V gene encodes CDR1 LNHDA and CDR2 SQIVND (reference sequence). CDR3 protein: CASRGLAGVSNEQFF. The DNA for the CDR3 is TGTGCCAGTAGGGGACTAGCGGGAGTGTCCAATGAGCAGTTCTTC.

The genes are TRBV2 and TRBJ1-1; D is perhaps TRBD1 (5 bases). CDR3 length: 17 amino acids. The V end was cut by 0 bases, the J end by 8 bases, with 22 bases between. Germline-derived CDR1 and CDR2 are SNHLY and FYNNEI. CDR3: CASSEASSPGVGLEAFF. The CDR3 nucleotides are TGTGCCAGCAGTGAAGCTTCTTCTCCGGGGGTCGGGTTGGAAGCTTTCTTT.

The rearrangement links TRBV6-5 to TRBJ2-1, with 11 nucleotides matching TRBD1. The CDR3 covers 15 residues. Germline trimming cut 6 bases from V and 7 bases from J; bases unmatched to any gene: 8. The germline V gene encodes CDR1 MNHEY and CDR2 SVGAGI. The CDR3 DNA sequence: TGTGCCAGCAGACTCTTGGGGGACAGGGGGAATGAGCAGTTCTTC. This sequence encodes CASRLLGDRGNEQFF.

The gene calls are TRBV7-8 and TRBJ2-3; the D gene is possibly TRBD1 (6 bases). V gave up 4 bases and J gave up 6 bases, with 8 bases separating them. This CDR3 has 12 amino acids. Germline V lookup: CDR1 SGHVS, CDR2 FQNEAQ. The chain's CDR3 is CASSYRADTQYF. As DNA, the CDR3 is TGTGCCAGCAGCTACAGGGCGGATACGCAGTATTTT.

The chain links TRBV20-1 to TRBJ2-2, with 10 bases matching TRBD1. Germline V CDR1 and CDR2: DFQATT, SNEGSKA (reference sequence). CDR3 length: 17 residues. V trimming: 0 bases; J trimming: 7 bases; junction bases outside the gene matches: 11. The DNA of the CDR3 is TGCAGTGCTAGAGACCCGGACAGGGGGGTCCTCCACGGGGAGCTGTTTTTT. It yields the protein CSARDPDRGVLHGELFF.

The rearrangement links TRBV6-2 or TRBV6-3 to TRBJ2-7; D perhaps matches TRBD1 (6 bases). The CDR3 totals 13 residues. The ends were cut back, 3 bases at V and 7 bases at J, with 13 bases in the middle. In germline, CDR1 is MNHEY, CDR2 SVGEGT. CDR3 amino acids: CASSYSDSGEQYF. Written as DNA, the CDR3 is TGTGCCAGCAGTTATTCGGACAGTGGGGAGCAGTACTTC.

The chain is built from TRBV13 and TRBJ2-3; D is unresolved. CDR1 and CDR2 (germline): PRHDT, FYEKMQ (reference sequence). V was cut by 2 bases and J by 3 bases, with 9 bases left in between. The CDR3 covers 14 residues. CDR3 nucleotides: TGTGCCAGCAGCTTACTCAAGGCGACAGATACGCAGTATTTT. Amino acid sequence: CASSLLKATDTQYF.

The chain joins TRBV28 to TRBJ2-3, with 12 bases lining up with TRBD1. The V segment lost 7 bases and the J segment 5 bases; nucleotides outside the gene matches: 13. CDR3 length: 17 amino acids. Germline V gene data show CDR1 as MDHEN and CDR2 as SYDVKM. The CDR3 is CASTARGTGGRGDTQYF. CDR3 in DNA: TGTGCCAGCACCGCGAGGGGGACAGGGGGCAGAGGAGATACGCAGTATTTT.

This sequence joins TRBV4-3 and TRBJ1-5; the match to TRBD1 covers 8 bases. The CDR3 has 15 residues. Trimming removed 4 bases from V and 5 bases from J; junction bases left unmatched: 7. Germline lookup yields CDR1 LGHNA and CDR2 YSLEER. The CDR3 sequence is CASSPMDRADQPQHF. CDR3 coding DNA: TGCGCCAGCAGCCCAATGGACAGGGCAGATCAGCCCCAGCATTTT.

This CDR3 is CASSRLSGGAAGELFF. In nucleotides, the CDR3 is TGTGCCAGCAGCCGGCTCAGCGGGGGGGCGGCCGGGGAGCTGTTTTTT. V gene TRBV7-2 combines with J gene TRBJ2-2; 10 bases fit TRBD2. CDR1 and CDR2 from the germline V gene are SGHTA and FQGNSA. The CDR3 covers 16 residues. The V gene end was trimmed by 5 bases and the J gene end by 6 bases; junction bases not matched to a gene: 9.

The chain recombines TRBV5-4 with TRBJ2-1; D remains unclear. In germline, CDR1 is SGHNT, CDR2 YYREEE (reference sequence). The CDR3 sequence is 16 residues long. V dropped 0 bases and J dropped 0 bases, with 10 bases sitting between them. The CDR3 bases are TGTGCCAGCAGCTTGGGCCGGCATAGCTCCTACAATGAGCAGTTCTTC. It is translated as CASSLGRHSSYNEQFF. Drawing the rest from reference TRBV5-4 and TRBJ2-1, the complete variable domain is ETGVTQSPTHLIKTRGQQVTLRCSSQSGHNTVSWYQQALGQGPQFIFQYYREEENGRGNFPPRFSGLQFPNYSSELNVNALELDDSALYLCASSLGRHSSYNEQFFGPGTRLTVL.

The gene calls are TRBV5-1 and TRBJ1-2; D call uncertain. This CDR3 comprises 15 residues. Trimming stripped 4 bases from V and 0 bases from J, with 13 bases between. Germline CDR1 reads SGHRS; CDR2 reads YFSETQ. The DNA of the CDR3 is TGCGCCAGCAGCGAAGCGGGTCCGTCTAACTATGGCTACACCTTC. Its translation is CASSEAGPSNYGYTF.

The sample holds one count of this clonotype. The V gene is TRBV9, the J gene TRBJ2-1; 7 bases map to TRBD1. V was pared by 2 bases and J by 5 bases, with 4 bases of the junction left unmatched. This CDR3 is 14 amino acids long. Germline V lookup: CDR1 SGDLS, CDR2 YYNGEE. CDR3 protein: CASSVMTGHNEQFF. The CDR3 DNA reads TGTGCCAGCAGCGTTATGACAGGGCACAATGAGCAGTTCTTC.

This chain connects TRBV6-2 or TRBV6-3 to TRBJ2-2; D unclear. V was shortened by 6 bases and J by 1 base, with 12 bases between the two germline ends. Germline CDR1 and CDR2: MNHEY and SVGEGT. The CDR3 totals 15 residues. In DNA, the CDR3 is TGTGCCAGCAGAAACCGGACGGGGAACACCGGGGAGCTGTTTTTT. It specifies CASRNRTGNTGELFF.

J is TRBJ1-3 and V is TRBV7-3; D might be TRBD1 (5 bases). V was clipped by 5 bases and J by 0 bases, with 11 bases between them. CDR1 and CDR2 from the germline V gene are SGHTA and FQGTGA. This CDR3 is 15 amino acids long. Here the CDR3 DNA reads TGTGCCAGCAGCCTGGGGCCACCCTCTGGAAACACCATATATTTT. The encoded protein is CASSLGPPSGNTIYF. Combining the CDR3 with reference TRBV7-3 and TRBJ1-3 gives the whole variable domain GAGVSQTPSNKVTEKGKYVELRCDPISGHTALYWYRQSLGQGPEFLIYFQGTGAADDSGLPNDRFFAVRPEGSVSTLKIQRTERGDSAVYLCASSLGPPSGNTIYFGEGSWLTVV.